Listed below are T cell receptor beta chains from one sample, sequenced in a study of T cell responses to AZD1222 COVID-19 vaccine. Here immunoSEQ multiplex PCR was the method, and the copy in TCRdb shows in-frame clones only, minus some. This sample yields under 95,000 clones, of which roughly 87% are seen a single time; about 2% belongs to the top ten. Sequencing used peripheral blood, obtained on day 0 of AZD1222 vaccination. The receptors stem from an adult in good health. Each CDR3 is given with its conserved first and last residue. The D gene is left open where the match is weak. Clone size is stated in some rows and not others, as once, few, many or a class when expanded.

J,size,D,V,CDR3,DNA
TRBJ2-1,.,.,TRBV6-1,CASSEGFISYNEQFF,TGTGCCAGCAGTGAGGGGTTTATCTCCTACAATGAGCAGTTCTTC
TRBJ1-5,.,TRBD1,TRBV15,CATSRDRGQGVNQPQHF,TGTGCCACCAGCAGAGATCGAGGACAGGGGGTCAATCAGCCCCAGCATTTT
TRBJ2-7,.,TRBD2,TRBV7-9,CASSPRTSGVYEQYF,TGTGCCAGCAGCCCAAGGACTAGCGGGGTCTACGAGCAGTACTTC
TRBJ2-2,.,TRBD2,TRBV12-3/TRBV12-4,CATRIAGSGELFF,TGTGCCACCCGTATAGCGGGATCCGGGGAGCTGTTTTTT
TRBJ1-5,.,TRBD1,TRBV29-1,CSVGDRDRNQPQHF,TGCAGCGTTGGGGACAGGGACCGCAATCAGCCCCAGCATTTT
TRBJ1-1,.,TRBD1,TRBV6-6,CASSTEGQGGLAFF,TGTGCCAGCAGCACAGAGGGACAGGGGGGGCTAGCTTTCTTT
TRBJ1-2,.,.,TRBV10-2,CASSEQGPNYGYTF,TGCGCCAGCAGTGAACAGGGTCCTAACTATGGCTACACCTTC
TRBJ2-1,.,TRBD2,TRBV11-2,CASAIRGVYEQFF,TGTGCCAGCGCGATACGGGGGGTCTATGAGCAGTTCTTC
TRBJ1-2,.,TRBD1,TRBV3-1/TRBV3-2,CASSSYRTGNYGYTF,TGTGCCAGCAGCTCCTACAGGACAGGCAACTATGGCTACACCTTC
TRBJ2-1,.,TRBD2,TRBV15,CATSRPGRGALLEQFF,TGTGCCACCAGCAGACCGGGGCGGGGGGCACTTTTAGAGCAGTTCTTC
TRBJ2-3,.,TRBD2,TRBV7-9,CASSPTSGLTDTQYF,TGTGCCAGCAGCCCGACTAGCGGTCTTACAGATACGCAGTATTTT
TRBJ2-1,.,TRBD2,TRBV2,CARIASGGAEQFF,TGTGCCAGGATAGCTAGCGGGGGGGCCGAGCAGTTCTTC
TRBJ2-5,.,.,TRBV21-1,CASSKLAEETQYF,TGTGCCAGCAGCAAGCTAGCGGAAGAGACCCAGTACTTC
TRBJ2-3,once,TRBD2,TRBV5-6,CASSSTSGGTDTQYF,TGTGCCAGCAGTTCTACTAGCGGAGGCACAGATACGCAGTATTTT
TRBJ2-3,.,TRBD1,TRBV9,CASSVGQVRDTQYF,TGTGCCAGCAGCGTGGGACAGGTTAGAGATACGCAGTATTTT
TRBJ1-2,.,.,TRBV2,CASTEGVLSNYGYTF,TGTGCCAGCACGGAAGGGGTCTTGTCCAACTATGGCTACACCTTC
TRBJ2-2,once,.,TRBV6-1,CASSERESAGELFF,TGTGCCAGCAGTGAACGAGAATCGGCCGGGGAGCTGTTTTTT
TRBJ1-1,.,TRBD1,TRBV18,CASSPSDRVLNTEAFF,TGTGCCAGCTCACCCTCAGACAGGGTGCTAAACACTGAAGCTTTCTTT
TRBJ2-3,.,TRBD2,TRBV28,CASSIAGVRDTQYF,TGTGCCAGCAGTATAGCGGGAGTAAGAGATACGCAGTATTTT
TRBJ2-1,.,TRBD2,TRBV27,CASRGTSAYNEQFF,TGTGCCAGCAGGGGGACTAGCGCCTACAATGAGCAGTTCTTC
TRBJ1-5,few,.,TRBV7-2,CASSLGKQPQHF,TGTGCCAGCAGCTTAGGGAAGCAGCCCCAGCATTTT
TRBJ2-1,.,TRBD1,TRBV10-3,CAISGGQGLTNSYNEQFF,TGTGCCATCAGTGGGGGACAGGGGCTGACCAACTCCTACAATGAGCAGTTCTTC
TRBJ1-6,.,TRBD1,TRBV3-1/TRBV3-2,CASSRQGTYSPLHF,TGTGCCAGCAGCCGACAGGGGACTTATTCACCCCTCCACTTT
TRBJ1-1,.,.,TRBV9,CASSLGLPPSTEAFF,TGTGCCAGCAGTTTGGGCCTACCCCCTTCCACTGAAGCTTTCTTT
TRBJ1-3,.,.,TRBV7-9,CASAYGQINSGNTIYF,TGTGCCAGCGCATATGGGCAAATAAACTCTGGAAACACCATATATTTT
TRBJ2-7,.,TRBD2,TRBV5-6,CASSPLASGRTNNEQYF,TGTGCCAGCAGCCCTCTGGCTAGCGGGAGGACAAATAACGAGCAGTACTTC
TRBJ2-3,few,.,TRBV5-1,CASSLGHLKDTQYF,TGCGCCAGCAGCTTGGGACACCTGAAAGATACGCAGTATTTT
TRBJ2-3,.,.,TRBV18,CASSEAQASTDTQYF,TGTGCCAGCTCAGAAGCGCAGGCTAGCACAGATACGCAGTATTTT
TRBJ1-4,.,.,TRBV9,CASSAEDAKRKKLFF,TGTGCCAGCAGCGCCGAGGACGCGAAAAGGAAAAAACTGTTTTTT
TRBJ2-3,.,.,TRBV19,CASSNGGADTQYF,TGTGCCAGTAGTAATGGTGGGGCAGATACGCAGTATTTT